This paragraph reports one T cell receptor beta chain. Its antigen remains unidentified. This sample was included in a study of Ad26.COV2.S vaccination and SARS-CoV-2 variants. General study results and limits: Considerable breadth of spike-specific CD8+ and CD4+ T cell responses has reportedly been documented following vaccination. Total T cell responses may have been underestimated by the TCR breadth and depth analyses.

The assay was immunoSEQ multiplex PCR, and TCRdb's table has in-frame clones only and misses some. The sample carries 350,000 to 450,000 clones, 92% recorded once. Germline lookup yields CDR1 LGHNT and CDR2 FRNRAP. V was clipped by 5 bases and J by 2 bases, with 13 bases between them. This CDR3 contains 14 residues. The J gene is TRBJ2-7, the V gene TRBV12-5, with D unclear. The sample in question was peripheral blood, obtained after recovery from COVID-19. The TCR was taken from a human donor who had recovered from COVID-19. Written as DNA, the CDR3 is TGTGCTAGTGGTCCGACTGGCCAGCCCTACGAGCAGTACTTC. Translation: CASGPTGQPYEQYF.